These T cell receptor beta chains were read from a single sample in a study of blood T cell repertoires in COVID-19. Using immunoSEQ multiplex PCR, the repertoire was profiled, and TCRdb retains in-frame clones only, with some absent. The sample has about 62,000 clones, more than 75% seen once. The sample consisted of peripheral blood. Receptors originate from a woman aged 55-70 years with acute or convalescent COVID-19. Both conserved end residues are trimmed from each CDR3. Not all rows give a size; the values are once, few, many and, for expanded clones, a class.

J: TRBJ1-1
V: TRBV6-2/TRBV6-3
size: .
CDR3: ASSYSSLGTFTEAF

J: TRBJ2-1
V: TRBV30
size: .
CDR3: AWSRAGGNNEQF

J: TRBJ1-6
V: TRBV28
size: once
CDR3: ASSDVGGQGIH

J: TRBJ2-1
V: TRBV5-4
size: .
CDR3: ASSLERNNEQF

J: TRBJ2-1
V: TRBV19
size: few
CDR3: ASSIVRNEQF

J: TRBJ2-3
V: TRBV2
size: .
CDR3: ASRPLVRRVPTDTQY

J: TRBJ2-3
V: TRBV27
size: .
CDR3: ASSFWARTDTQY

J: TRBJ1-6
V: TRBV7-2
size: .
CDR3: ASSLQGDNSPLH

J: TRBJ1-1
V: TRBV6-5
size: once
CDR3: ASSFGGVMNTEAF

J: TRBJ2-1
V: TRBV7-9
size: .
CDR3: ASSLSGDEQF

J: TRBJ2-1
V: TRBV27
size: .
CDR3: ATYTLQGRGGTF

J: TRBJ2-1
V: TRBV6-1
size: .
CDR3: ASSDVAGDFFNEQF

J: TRBJ2-1
V: TRBV9
size: .
CDR3: ASSVALLRGSPEQF

J: TRBJ1-1
V: TRBV7-8
size: .
CDR3: ASSNRDSFDTEAF

J: TRBJ1-5
V: TRBV6-7
size: .
CDR3: ASSYEHVQPQH

J: TRBJ1-1
V: TRBV5-1
size: .
CDR3: ASSLEPNTEAF

J: TRBJ1-4
V: TRBV5-1
size: .
CDR3: ASSPSLGGEKLF

J: TRBJ1-4
V: TRBV9
size: .
CDR3: ASSVSARDEKLF

J: TRBJ1-2
V: TRBV9
size: .
CDR3: ASSVAGGEGYT

J: TRBJ2-1
V: TRBV7-8
size: once
CDR3: ASSLSGSPYNEQF

J: TRBJ2-5
V: TRBV6-5
size: .
CDR3: ASTQAGFQETQY

J: TRBJ2-3
V: TRBV19
size: .
CDR3: ASSIGLAGDTQY

J: TRBJ2-5
V: TRBV7-9
size: .
CDR3: ASSLTGLSETQY

J: TRBJ1-2
V: TRBV4-1
size: once
CDR3: ASSQVLADNYGYT

J: TRBJ2-5
V: TRBV4-2
size: .
CDR3: ASSQGTSGRETQY

J: TRBJ1-4
V: TRBV9
size: .
CDR3: ASSLGDRPNEKLF

J: TRBJ1-2
V: TRBV5-1
size: .
CDR3: ASSSGGNNYGYT

J: TRBJ1-2
V: TRBV27
size: few
CDR3: ASSLCCGYT

J: TRBJ1-5
V: TRBV3-1/TRBV3-2
size: few
CDR3: ASSHRGSNQPQH

J: TRBJ2-1
V: TRBV12-3/TRBV12-4
size: .
CDR3: ASSLLAHEQF

J: TRBJ2-5
V: TRBV7-2
size: .
CDR3: ASSSGQGSGTQY